The 21 T cell receptor beta chains given below trace back to one sample, sequenced in a study of graft-versus-host responses after intestinal transplantation. Assay used: immunoSEQ multiplex PCR; TCRdb lists only in-frame clones, some missing. Among around 100,000 clones listed, over 85% were seen once. Their target antigens are unknown. This specimen consisted of unstimulated CD4+ T cells sorted from spleen or lymph node cells, obtained before transplant. The receptors were gathered from a human donor who was the organ donor for an intestinal transplant.

The V and J genes are TRBV7-9 and TRBJ2-2; D is unresolved. V lost 8 bases to trimming and J lost 0 bases, with 13 bases between them. There are 15 residues in the CDR3. Germline V gene data show CDR1 as SEHNR and CDR2 as FQNEAQ (reference sequence). CDR3: CASGAVTANTGELFF. Written as DNA, the CDR3 is TGTGCCAGCGGTGCCGTGACGGCGAACACCGGGGAGCTGTTTTTT.

The chain links TRBV30 to TRBJ2-1; D gene unclear. The V gene lost 2 bases and the J gene lost 0 bases, with 5 bases spanning the gap. CDR3 length: 13 residues. The germline V gene encodes CDR1 GTSNPN and CDR2 SVGIG (reference sequence). Written as DNA, the CDR3 is TGTGCCTGGAGTCTGAGCTCCTACAATGAGCAGTTCTTC. It specifies CAWSLSSYNEQFF.

This clone was observed once. The chain uses TRBV18 and TRBJ1-1; D is uncertain. V shed 4 bases and J shed 1 base, with 10 bases lying between them. The V gene's germline CDR1 is KGHSH and CDR2 LQKENI. There are 14 residues in the CDR3. CDR3 protein: CASSHSNTNTEAFF. The CDR3 DNA reads TGTGCCAGCTCACACAGTAATACGAACACTGAAGCTTTCTTT.

This chain joins TRBV10-3 and TRBJ1-2, with D possibly matching TRBD1 (5 bases). Germline values: CDR1 ENHRY, CDR2 SYGVKD. Trimming cost V 4 bases and J 7 bases, with 16 bases left between them. CDR3 length: 14 residues. Written as DNA, the CDR3 is TGTGCCATCAGTGGGGGCCTTCTGGAGGGTGGCTACACCTTC. The encoded protein is CAISGGLLEGGYTF.

The chain couples TRBV6-5 to TRBJ2-3, with D hard to call. There are 14 residues in the CDR3. Germline assignment: CDR1 MNHEY and CDR2 SVGAGI. V gave up 0 bases and J gave up 2 bases, with 6 bases separating them. The CDR3 protein is CASSYSYFTDTQYF. The CDR3 coding sequence is TGTGCCAGCAGTTACTCGTACTTCACAGATACGCAGTATTTT.

The chain links TRBV19 to TRBJ1-5; D gene uncertain. V gave up 3 bases and J gave up 0 bases, with 9 bases separating them. The CDR3 loop spans 15 amino acids. Germline V lookup: CDR1 LNHDA, CDR2 SQIVND (reference sequence). CDR3 region: CASSMSSHSNQPQHF. The CDR3 DNA reads TGTGCCAGTAGTATGTCCAGCCATAGCAATCAGCCCCAGCATTTT.

The chain uses TRBV7-9 and TRBJ2-7, with 9 bases that match TRBD1. The J segment lost 0 bases and the V segment lost 7 bases, leaving 7 bases of the junction unmatched. This CDR3 comprises 15 residues. Germline-derived CDR1 and CDR2 are SEHNR and FQNEAQ (reference sequence). The CDR3 region has the DNA TGTGCCAGCAACGCCGGGACAGGGAGCTCCTACGAGCAGTACTTC. Its translation: CASNAGTGSSYEQYF.

The CDR3 loop reads CASSPRGPNTEAFF. CDR3 nucleotide sequence: TGTGCCAGCTCACCTAGGGGCCCGAACACTGAAGCTTTCTTT. The V and J genes are TRBV18 and TRBJ1-1; D perhaps matches TRBD1 (5 bases). Trimming took 3 bases from V and 1 from J, leaving 9 bases between them. Germline-derived CDR1 and CDR2 are KGHSH and LQKENI. The CDR3 spans 14 residues.

The chain is built from TRBV19 and TRBJ1-2; D is uncertain. Trimming took 4 bases from V and 2 from J, leaving 5 bases between them. The CDR3 contains 12 residues. Germline values: CDR1 LNHDA, CDR2 SQIVND (reference sequence). CDR3 sequence (DNA): TGTGCCAGTAGTACCCGGAACTATGGCTACACCTTC. It specifies CASSTRNYGYTF.

The rearrangement joins TRBV7-3 to TRBJ2-7; the D gene is possibly TRBD1 (5 bases). CDR1 and CDR2 (germline): SGHTA, FQGTGA. The ends were cut back, 4 bases at V and 6 bases at J, with 10 bases in the middle. This CDR3 comprises 12 residues. The CDR3 loop reads CASSSPGSEQYF. The CDR3 bases are TGTGCCAGCAGCTCCCCAGGGTCCGAGCAGTACTTC.

The chain is built from TRBV5-1 and TRBJ2-1; possibly TRBD1 for D (6 bases). CDR1 is SGHRS and CDR2 is YFSETQ in the germline V gene. This CDR3 has 14 residues. V lost 4 bases and J lost 5, with 13 bases in between. This CDR3 reads CASSLQGIDNEQFF. The CDR3 bases are TGCGCCAGCAGCCTCCAGGGGATCGACAATGAGCAGTTCTTC. Full variable domain (missing parts from reference TRBV5-1 and TRBJ2-1): KAGVTQTPRYLIKTRGQQVTLSCSPISGHRSVSWYQQTPGQGLQFLFEYFSETQRNKGNFPGRFSGRQFSNSRSEMNVSTLELGDSALYLCASSLQGIDNEQFFGPGTRLTVL.

This sequence joins TRBV6-5 and TRBJ2-4, with D hard to call. The CDR3 spans 14 residues. The germline V gene has CDR1 MNHEY and CDR2 SVGAGI. V was trimmed by 2 bases and J by 4 bases, leaving 9 bases between them. CDR3: CASSYGRQKNIQYF. As DNA, the CDR3 is TGTGCCAGCAGTTACGGCCGGCAAAAAAACATTCAGTACTTC.

The V gene is TRBV2, the J gene TRBJ2-5; the D call may be TRBD1 or TRBD2 (5 bases each). The germline gives CDR1 SNHLY, CDR2 FYNNEI. Between the trimmed V and J ends, which lost 6 bases and 5 bases, there was a span of 10 bases. The CDR3 contains 12 residues. CDR3 DNA: TGTGCCAGCAGCGAATGGGGGGAGACCCAGTACTTC. It yields the protein CASSEWGETQYF.

This chain joins TRBV6-5 and TRBJ2-4; D uncertain. The germline CDR1 and CDR2 sequences are MNHEY and SVGAGI. The CDR3 runs to 13 residues. Trimming pared 2 bases from V and 7 bases from J, leaving 9 bases between. CDR3 region: CASSYRSENIQYF. CDR3 DNA sequence: TGTGCCAGCAGTTACAGGTCGGAGAACATTCAGTACTTC.

This clone was seen only once. The genes are TRBV7-3 and TRBJ2-1, with 9 bases fitting TRBD2. The V segment lost 5 bases and the J segment 5 bases; nucleotides outside the gene matches: 10. In germline, CDR1 is SGHTA, CDR2 FQGTGA. This CDR3 has 16 residues. CDR3 bases: TGTGCCAGCAGCCCAGGAGGCGGGAGGGCCCACAATGAGCAGTTCTTC. It translates to CASSPGGGRAHNEQFF.

The chain links TRBV30 to TRBJ2-7, with 8 positions matching TRBD2. Germline V gives CDR1 GTSNPN, CDR2 SVGIG (reference sequence). With 3 bases clipped from V and 2 bases from J, the junction kept 27 bases outside the gene matches. This CDR3 contains 21 residues. The CDR3, as DNA: TGTGCCTGGAGCGCGTCCCGGGGGGGGTTGTTTAGGGACCCACACACCTACGAGCAGTACTTC. Translation: CAWSASRGGLFRDPHTYEQYF.

The genes are TRBV9 and TRBJ1-1; D is unresolved. The CDR3 consists of 13 residues. CDR1 and CDR2 from the germline V gene are SGDLS and YYNGEE. Trimming took 0 bases from V and 0 from J, leaving 3 bases between them. The CDR3 DNA reads as TGTGCCAGCAGCGTAGAGATGAACACTGAAGCTTTCTTT. Encoded protein: CASSVEMNTEAFF.

The V gene is TRBV28, the J gene TRBJ1-2; D gene uncertain. The germline V gene encodes CDR1 MDHEN and CDR2 SYDVKM. The CDR3 sequence is 16 residues long. The ends were cut back, 5 bases at V and 4 bases at J, with 20 bases in the middle. This CDR3 is CASSPGYRDWGYGYTF. The CDR3 DNA follows: TGTGCCAGCAGTCCCGGGTATAGGGATTGGGGCTATGGCTACACCTTC.

The genes are TRBV5-1 and TRBJ2-7, with TRBD1 matching over 9 bases. Germline-derived CDR1 and CDR2 are SGHRS and YFSETQ. The CDR3 extends over 16 amino acids. Trimming cost V 1 base and J 3 bases; bases outside gene matches: 8. The CDR3 DNA follows: TGCGCCAGCAGCTTGTTCCCGGGACAGGGTAACTACGAGCAGTACTTC. Encoded protein: CASSLFPGQGNYEQYF.

V usage is TRBV7-9 and J usage is TRBJ2-2; 7 bases align to TRBD2. CDR1 SEHNR and CDR2 FQNEAQ come from the germline V gene (reference sequence). J was trimmed by 2 bases and V by 2 bases; bases with no gene match: 5. This CDR3 region has 16 residues. This chain's CDR3 is CASSLKREANTGELFF. DNA of the CDR3: TGTGCCAGCAGCTTAAAACGGGAGGCAAACACCGGGGAGCTGTTTTTT.

V usage is TRBV28 and J usage is TRBJ2-7; 9 bases align to TRBD1. This CDR3 spans 15 amino acids. V lost 6 bases and J lost 5; bases outside the gene matches: 11. Germline V gene data show CDR1 as MDHEN and CDR2 as SYDVKM. The CDR3 DNA reads as TGTGCCAGCAGATCCCGGGACAGGGCGTTTAACGAGCAGTACTTC. Encoded protein: CASRSRDRAFNEQYF.